This TCR beta chain was observed in a study of graft-versus-host responses after intestinal transplantation. Study summary: Tacrolimus plus steroids were given to all recipients for two to three years, preceded by anti-thymocyte globulin induction.

Findings and caveats of the study: Peak circulating GvH clone levels were associated with early post-transplant HvG declines.

A note on this clone: Its antigen is not known.

CDR1 and CDR2 from the germline V gene are SGHRS and YFSETQ. This CDR3 is 13 amino acids long. V was shortened by 3 bases and J by 2 bases, with 7 bases between the two germline ends. This table comes from immunoSEQ multiplex PCR, and its TCRdb copy is limited to in-frame clones, with some not included. Among more than 45,000 clones listed, roughly 89% were seen once. Sequencing was performed on PBMCs, taken about 120 days after intestinal transplantation. This receptor was identified in a human patient who received an intestinal transplant, so some T cells may come from the graft donor. The genes are TRBV5-1 and TRBJ2-3; D is uncertain. CDR3 DNA: TGCGCCAGCAGCTCCCCAAACACAGATACGCAGTATTTT. It yields the protein CASSSPNTDTQYF.